This T cell receptor beta chain was sequenced during a study of T-cell reconstitution after alpha-beta-depleted transplantation in children. Study-level results: From newly produced T cells came most of the T-cell counts and diversity one year after transplant. Several hundred expanded graft clones reportedly supplied alpha-beta T cells about two months after transplant. Certain patients had high TCRbeta diversity at day 60, and it came from recipient T cells and thymic progenitors that survived.

The TCRbeta library was prepared with unique molecular identifiers. TCRdb independently ran MiXCR on the PCR reads; one entry per CDR3 protein. This table holds some 310,000 distinct CDR3 sequences, approximately 23% found once. This clonotype turned up a few times. Its specificity is unknown. CDR1 is DFQATT and CDR2 is SNEGSKA in the germline V gene (reference sequence). This CDR3 has 15 amino acids. Between the trimmed V and J ends, which lost 5 bases and 8 bases, there was a span of 21 bases. The source of this sequence is a male patient aged 10-17 years who had a stem cell transplant for acute lymphoblastic leukemia, so the T cells may come from the graft donor. The genes are TRBV20-1 and TRBJ1-4; D gene unclear. Sequences were derived from PBMCs, mostly from graft donor cells, sampled 180 days after TCRalphabeta/CD19-depleted stem cell transplant. CDR3 loop: CSAPHPKMGAEKLFF. As DNA, the CDR3 is TGCAGTGCTCCCCATCCCAAGATGGGCGCGGAAAAACTGTTTTTT.